The 28 T cell receptor beta chains below come from one sample, sequenced in a study of OX40 agonist ivuxolimab in advanced cancers. Sequencing was performed with immunoSEQ multiplex PCR; in TCRdb, only in-frame clones are kept and a portion is missing. Of tens of thousands of clones listed, roughly 89% are singletons. Sequences were derived from CD4+ or CD8+ T cells sorted from blood, sampled in a trial of the OX40 agonist ivuxolimab. Receptors originate from an adult with an advanced solid tumor such as melanoma, head and neck, liver or kidney cancer.

This chain uses TRBV30 with TRBJ2-2; 9 bases fit TRBD2. From germline, CDR1 is GTSNPN and CDR2 SVGIG (reference sequence). CDR3 length: 15 residues. Trimming at V came to 3 bases and at J to 4 bases, leaving 6 bases not matched to a gene. The CDR3 DNA reads as TGTGCCTGGAGACTAGCGGGTTCGGTCACCGGGGAGCTGTTTTTT. Protein sequence: CAWRLAGSVTGELFF.

The rearrangement links TRBV11-3 to TRBJ2-5, with D maybe TRBD2 (6 bases). Germline loops: CDR1 SGHNT, CDR2 YENEEA. CDR3 size: 17 residues. The germline V and J ends were trimmed by 2 bases and 2 bases, with 18 bases remaining between them. This chain's CDR3 is CASSLSPHPGTQETQYF. The CDR3, as DNA: TGTGCCAGCAGCTTAAGCCCCCACCCCGGGACTCAAGAGACCCAGTACTTC.

This chain connects TRBV5-4 to TRBJ1-2; 10 bases match TRBD1. The CDR3 sequence is 15 residues long. The trim removed 4 bases at V and 8 bases at J, leaving 11 bases unmatched. The germline CDR1 and CDR2 sequences are SGHNT and YYREEE (reference sequence). The CDR3 DNA reads TGTGCCAGCAGCACCGGGGACAGGGGTGTGGGAGGCTACACCTTC. Translation: CASSTGDRGVGGYTF.

The chain uses TRBV6-1 and TRBJ1-1, with TRBD1 as a possible D gene (5 bases). CDR1 and CDR2 from the germline V gene are MNHNS and SASEGT. Trimming stripped 5 bases from V and 3 bases from J, with 13 bases between. This CDR3 region has 14 residues. The CDR3 sequence is CASSSGYGDTEAFF. The CDR3 DNA reads TGTGCCAGCAGTTCAGGGTATGGCGACACTGAAGCTTTCTTT.

The chain combines TRBV4-1 with TRBJ2-5, with D unclear. The CDR3 is 13 residues long. The germline V gene encodes CDR1 MGHRA and CDR2 YSYEKL. Trimming removed 0 bases at V and 4 bases at J, with 6 bases between. The CDR3 is CASSQDLLETQYF. The CDR3 DNA reads as TGCGCCAGCAGCCAAGACCTCCTAGAGACCCAGTACTTC.

This chain connects TRBV21-1 to TRBJ1-5; TRBD1, the table's D call, was not compared with the DNA. TRBV21-1 is labeled a pseudogene. The CDR3 is made up of 13 amino acids. CDR3 coding DNA: TGTGCCAGCAGCAAAGACAGGGGTCAGCCCCAGCATTTT. It translates to CASSKDRGQPQHF.

This chain links TRBV19 with TRBJ1-3; 7 positions agree with TRBD1. Germline-derived CDR1 and CDR2 are LNHDA and SQIVND (reference sequence). CDR3 length: 15 amino acids. Unmatched junction bases numbered 9, after V lost 6 bases and J lost 4 bases. CDR3 in DNA: TGTGCCAGTAGACCAAACGGACAGGACGGAAACACCATATATTTT. Protein product: CASRPNGQDGNTIYF.

This chain connects TRBV10-3 to TRBJ2-7; 7 bases agree with TRBD1. This CDR3 has 13 amino acids. With 2 bases clipped from V and 3 bases from J, the junction kept 1 base outside the gene matches. CDR1 is ENHRY, CDR2 SYGVKD, per germline. CDR3 residues: CAISEGTVYEQYF. DNA of the CDR3: TGTGCCATCAGTGAGGGGACAGTCTACGAGCAGTACTTC.

This chain links TRBV5-5 with TRBJ2-2; D remains ambiguous. V was clipped by 0 bases and J by 2 bases, with 11 bases between them. The CDR3 spans 16 residues. The germline V gene has CDR1 SGHKS and CDR2 YYEKEE (reference sequence). Here the CDR3 reads CASSLAGSRNTGELFF. The CDR3 DNA reads as TGTGCCAGCAGCTTGGCCGGCAGCAGAAACACCGGGGAGCTGTTTTTT.

This chain links TRBV4-1 with TRBJ1-2; D call uncertain. V shed 1 base and J shed 8 bases, with 11 bases lying between them. Germline CDR1 and CDR2: MGHRA and YSYEKL. CDR3 length: 13 amino acids. The CDR3 here is CASSQAAGEGYTF. In nucleotides, the CDR3 is TGCGCCAGCAGCCAAGCGGCCGGGGAGGGCTACACCTTC.

The chain links TRBV2 to TRBJ1-6; no firm D call. The CDR3 sequence is 14 residues long. V was clipped by 1 base and J by 9 bases, with 10 bases between them. CDR1 is SNHLY, CDR2 FYNNEI, per germline. The CDR3 nucleotides are TGTGCCAGCAGTGAAGGAGGGATTGGTTCACCCCTCCACTTT. This encodes CASSEGGIGSPLHF.

The rearrangement links TRBV29-1 to TRBJ1-2; 8 nucleotides match TRBD1. The CDR3 runs 12 residues. The trim removed 5 bases at V and 4 bases at J, leaving 3 bases unmatched. Germline CDR1 and CDR2: SQVTM and ANQGSEA. CDR3 loop: CSVRQGTYGYTF. The CDR3 DNA reads as TGCAGCGTTCGACAGGGGACCTATGGCTACACCTTC.

V and J are TRBV7-6 and TRBJ2-5; no reliable D call. Between the trimmed V and J ends, which lost 5 bases and 5 bases, there was a span of 6 bases. The CDR3 runs to 11 residues. The germline CDR1 and CDR2 sequences are SGHVS and FNYEAQ. CDR3 in amino acids: CASSGLETQYF. The CDR3 DNA reads TGTGCCAGCAGCGGGTTGGAGACCCAGTACTTC.

The CDR3 is CASSLEVGELFF. The CDR3 DNA reads TGCGCCAGCAGCCTCGAGGTCGGGGAGCTGTTTTTT. The J gene is TRBJ2-2, the V gene TRBV5-1; no clear D gene. The CDR3 is 12 residues long. Germline-derived CDR1 and CDR2 are SGHRS and YFSETQ. V gave up 4 bases and J gave up 7 bases, with 8 bases separating them.

For the CDR3, the DNA is TGTGCCAGCAGCCCGGCGGGAGAGCGGGCCCAGTACTTC. As protein: CASSPAGERAQYF. The gene calls are TRBV6-1 and TRBJ2-5; TRBD2 aligns across 7 bases. The CDR3 runs 13 residues. Germline lookup yields CDR1 MNHNS and CDR2 SASEGT. The V segment lost 6 bases and the J segment 9 bases; nucleotides outside the gene matches: 10.

The chain is built from TRBV19 and TRBJ2-3; 12 positions agree with TRBD2. CDR1 is LNHDA, CDR2 SQIVND, per germline (reference sequence). V was clipped by 6 bases and J by 5 bases; unmatched bases: 9. The CDR3 spans 16 residues. The CDR3 sequence is CASSPGLAGMGDTQYF. CDR3 DNA sequence: TGTGCCAGTAGCCCCGGACTAGCGGGGATGGGAGATACGCAGTATTTT.

This rearrangement joins TRBV11-1 to TRBJ2-1; 7 bases align to TRBD2. The CDR3 length is 15 residues. Unmatched junction bases numbered 4, after V lost 5 bases and J lost 0 bases. Looked up from germline, CDR1 is SGHAT and CDR2 is FQDESV (reference sequence). DNA for the CDR3: TGTGCCAGCAGCCCTCGGACTAGCTCCTACAATGAGCAGTTCTTC. It encodes CASSPRTSSYNEQFF.

The chain has TRBV18 and TRBJ1-2, with D perhaps matching TRBD1 (6 bases). Germline-derived CDR1 and CDR2 are KGHSH and LQKENI. This CDR3 is built from 16 residues. Trimming removed 2 bases at V and 4 bases at J, with 17 bases between. DNA for the CDR3: TGTGCCAGCTCACCATCCACAGGGACTCAGGCCTATGGCTACACCTTC. It is translated as CASSPSTGTQAYGYTF.

V is TRBV27 and J is TRBJ2-5; 7 bases line up with TRBD2. The germline gives CDR1 MNHEY, CDR2 SMNVEV (reference sequence). This CDR3 has 14 residues. V was clipped by 8 bases and J by 6 bases; unmatched bases: 12. The CDR3: CASAREEGAQTQYF. The CDR3 nucleotides are TGTGCCAGCGCCCGGGAGGAGGGAGCTCAGACCCAGTACTTC.

The DNA for the CDR3 is TGTGCCAGTAGTCGGGACGCTGGGGGTTATGGCTACACCTTC. This sequence encodes CASSRDAGGYGYTF. This chain links TRBV19 with TRBJ1-2, with D tentatively TRBD1 (5 bases). The ends were cut back, 5 bases at V and 5 bases at J, with 15 bases in the middle. Germline V gene lookup returns CDR1 LNHDA and CDR2 SQIVND (reference sequence). The CDR3 spans 14 residues.

By frequency in the sample, this clone is medium-sized. CDR3 nucleotide sequence: TGCGCCAGCAGCCACGGGCGGCAGCCTAACACCTACGAGCAGTACTTC. Translated, it gives CASSHGRQPNTYEQYF. The chain links TRBV4-1 to TRBJ2-7; D is unclear. The CDR3 is made up of 16 amino acids. Per the germline V gene, CDR1 is MGHRA and CDR2 is YSYEKL. The V and J ends lost 3 bases and 2 bases respectively, with 17 bases between them.

The chain recombines TRBV6-5 with TRBJ2-7; D perhaps matches TRBD1 (6 bases). Germline V gives CDR1 MNHEY, CDR2 SVGAGI. The CDR3 runs to 15 residues. V was shortened by 2 bases and J by 2 bases, with 13 bases between the two germline ends. DNA for the CDR3: TGTGCCAGCAGTTACGGGCAGGGGAGTCCCTACGAGCAGTACTTC. As protein: CASSYGQGSPYEQYF.

The genes are TRBV7-2 and TRBJ2-5; D is undetermined. Matching the DNA end better, TRBJ2-7 makes the J call doubtful. The CDR3 sequence is 13 residues long. The germline V gene encodes CDR1 SGHTA and CDR2 FQGNSA. The CDR3: CASSLYQNYEQYF. The CDR3 DNA reads TGTGCCAGCAGCTTATATCAGAATTACGAGCAGTACTTC.

This chain links TRBV5-5 with TRBJ1-2; 9 nucleotides match TRBD1. The V segment lost 5 bases and the J segment 3 bases; nucleotides outside the gene matches: 5. Germline loops: CDR1 SGHKS, CDR2 YYEKEE (reference sequence). The CDR3 length is 14 residues. The DNA for the CDR3 is TGTGCCAGCAGTGTACAGGGGGCTGACTATGGCTACACCTTC. This gives the protein CASSVQGADYGYTF.

V gene TRBV5-4 combines with J gene TRBJ1-1; the match to TRBD1 covers 7 bases. With 4 bases clipped from V and 1 base from J, the junction kept 1 base outside the gene matches. This CDR3 contains 13 residues. Germline V gives CDR1 SGHNT, CDR2 YYREEE (reference sequence). CDR3 sequence reads: CASSRTGNTEAFF. The CDR3 nucleotides read TGTGCCAGCAGCAGGACAGGGAACACTGAAGCTTTCTTT.

The V and J genes are TRBV5-1 and TRBJ2-7, with D perhaps being TRBD1 or TRBD2 (6 bases each). V was clipped by 0 bases and J by 7 bases, with 17 bases between them. Germline V gene sequence: CDR1 SGHRS, CDR2 YFSETQ. This CDR3 has 15 amino acids. The CDR3 sequence is CASSLGQANGGEQYF. The CDR3 nucleotides are TGCGCCAGCAGCTTGGGACAGGCCAACGGGGGAGAGCAGTACTTC.

The rearrangement links TRBV5-1 to TRBJ2-7, with 9 nucleotides matching TRBD2. The CDR3 runs to 14 residues. V was clipped by 7 bases and J by 3 bases; unmatched bases: 8. The germline CDR1 and CDR2 sequences are SGHRS and YFSETQ. The CDR3 region has the DNA TGCGCCAGCCAGAAGGCTAGCGGGGTCTACGAGCAGTACTTC. Translating it yields CASQKASGVYEQYF.

The rearrangement joins TRBV30 to TRBJ2-7, with D possibly being TRBD1 (5 bases). The CDR3 loop spans 15 amino acids. Per the germline V gene, CDR1 is GTSNPN and CDR2 is SVGIG (reference sequence). V shed 4 bases and J shed 4 bases, with 20 bases lying between them. CDR3 DNA: TGTGCCTGGACGCAAGGCAGGGTGCTTGGGTACGAGCAGTACTTC. Encoded protein: CAWTQGRVLGYEQYF.